This T cell receptor (beta chain) comes out of a study of T cells after yellow fever vaccination (dated by TCRdb to the late 2010s). The study in broad terms: The SMART-Seq v4 Ultra Low Input RNA kit was used to prepare libraries from fractions with low cell numbers. To track T-cell clones before and after primary and booster YFV17D yellow fever vaccination, bulk TCR alpha and beta repertoires were sequenced longitudinally. Two healthy male donors made up the cohort, one aged 18 to 30 years and the other aged 30 to 40 years. Blood was drawn at multiple timepoints before and after primary and secondary immunization, with bulk PBMC replicates and cell subsets isolated. On the study overall, not on this receptor specifically: The secondary T-cell response was weaker than the primary response but faster, peaking on day 5 instead of day 15. A small share of clonotypes occurred in both CD4 and CD8 compartments, likely arising from convergent recombination. FACS-sorted repertoires could contain abundant contaminating clonotypes from the bulk population, so computational filtering was required. The study included only a couple of donors, which limits how far the findings can be generalized. Most clones expanded after primary vaccination were re-detected after the booster (almost 98% of CD4 and 88% of CD8), suggesting broad memory maintenance.

Per the germline V gene, MNHEY is the CDR1 and SVGEGT is the CDR2. Between the V and J ends, shortened by 6 bases and 7 bases respectively, the junction contains 16 bases. The cysteine opens and the phenylalanine closes a CDR3 of 14 amino acids. The entry retains the CDR3 DNA only, 42 bases that are in frame from base 1. Concerning this clonotype: It lacks a known antigen. The input lacks base qualities; no much larger clone sits a single base away.

The sample's treatment or condition label is to be understood as: live attenuated yellow fever vaccine strain. At each blood-draw timepoint, two biological replicates of bulk PBMCs were obtained. PBMCs were isolated from peripheral blood using a standard Ficoll-Paque protocol. TriZol was used to extract RNA from bulk PBMCs, CD4 and CD8 fractions, and dextramer-positive and dextramer-negative fractions. Synthesis of TCR cDNA relied on 5'RACE template switching, a step that introduced a universal primer site along with unique molecular identifiers. cDNA synthesis was primed from both the TCR alpha and TCR beta constant segments. Libraries were amplified in two PCR steps, with sample barcodes and sequencing adapters added in the second step. Sequencing of libraries was performed on Illumina HiSeq 2500 (2x100 bp) or NovaSeq (2x150 bp). Processing in the source paper ran as follows. Reads were demultiplexed and collapsed into UMI consensus sequences with MIGEC, and V(D)J alignment was performed with MiXCR. Vaccine-responding clonotypes were defined with edgeR using replicate PBMC samples, requiring FDR below 0.01 and a log2 fold change above 5 up to day 15. Each bulk clonotype received a CD4 or CD8 identity based on whether the sequenced CD4 or CD8 repertoire contained that clonotype at higher abundance. TCRdb reprocessed the public reads (quality trimming at Q25 with fastp, clone calling with MiXCR) and kept in-frame beta chains. A single entry per CDR3 protein holds the most common genes and DNA from its merged rows. The V and J calls reflect TCRdb's pipeline rather than the authors' work. The sample has almost 600,000 distinct CDR3 sequences on record, roughly 14% of them singletons. The leading ten clones occupy around 15% of the sample.

The sample consisted of PBMCs, taken on the day of the yellow fever booster vaccination. The clonotype was recovered from a man in his thirties or forties who received the YFV17D yellow fever vaccine. Recombination linked TRBV6-2 or TRBV6-3 to TRBJ1-5; confidence is insufficient to name the D gene. In nucleotide form, the sequence is TGTGCCAGCAGCTACGGGGATTCATTCCAGCCCCAGCATTTT. This yields the protein CASSYGDSFQPQHF.